The sample holds one count of the clone carrying this T cell receptor (beta chain). This CDR3 has 15 residues. With 5 bases removed from V and 5 bases from J, the gap between germline ends came to 16 bases. As it was prepared, the TCRbeta library received unique molecular identifiers. TCRdb re-analysed the PCR reads in MiXCR, keeping a single row per CDR3 protein. The sample holds hundreds of thousands of distinct CDR3 sequences, 16% seen once. The data were obtained in a study of T-cell reconstitution after alpha-beta-depleted transplantation in children. This sample comprised PBMCs from the stem cell graft donor, obtained from the stem cell graft. This chain connects TRBV12-3 or TRBV12-4 to TRBJ2-1; D unresolved. The clonotype comes from a human donor who donated a stem cell graft to a child with acute myeloid leukemia. The CDR3 DNA reads as TGTGCCAGCAGTCATAAGACGTCTCATAACAATGAGCAGTTCTTC. Translated: CASSHKTSHNNEQFF.